A single sample gave rise to the 27 T cell receptor beta chains below, sequenced in a study of cytomegalovirus exposure and HLA in healthy donors. Amplification used 60 Vbeta primers and 13 Jbeta primers. TCRdb keeps only in-frame clones here, not all; method: immunoSEQ multiplex PCR. This sample has around 210,000 clones; more than 70% occur once, and the top ten carry around 0.45%. What was sequenced was PBMCs. The receptors derive from a boy aged 5-17 years in good health and CMV-seronegative.

V and J are TRBV4-1 and TRBJ1-2; D is perhaps TRBD1 (6 bases). Germline CDR1 reads MGHRA; CDR2 reads YSYEKL. Trimming took off 3 bases at V and 2 bases at J, with 13 bases between the two ends. The CDR3 extends over 15 amino acids. CDR3 in amino acids: CASSQAQGLNYGYTF. The CDR3 DNA reads as TGCGCCAGCAGCCAGGCCCAGGGGCTAAACTATGGCTACACCTTC.

V is TRBV29-1 and J is TRBJ2-3, with 7 bases matching TRBD1. The CDR3 is made up of 15 amino acids. The trim removed 1 base at V and 4 bases at J, leaving 8 bases unmatched. Germline V gene lookup returns CDR1 SQVTM and CDR2 ANQGSEA. This chain's CDR3 is CSVEGVGGRSDTQYF. The CDR3 DNA sequence: TGCAGCGTTGAAGGAGTAGGGGGCAGGTCAGATACGCAGTATTTT.

This sequence joins TRBV13 and TRBJ2-3; D is ambiguous. The V end was cut by 1 base, the J end by 4 bases, with 3 bases between. CDR1 is PRHDT, CDR2 FYEKMQ, per germline (reference sequence). CDR3 size: 12 residues. CDR3: CASSLAADTQYF. In DNA form, the CDR3 reads TGTGCCAGCAGCTTAGCGGCAGATACGCAGTATTTT.

Here the CDR3 DNA reads TGTGCCAGCAGCGGAGGGACCGGAGCTTTCTTT. Translating gives CASSGGTGAFF. The chain links TRBV7-9 to TRBJ1-1; possible D gene TRBD1, 5 bases. Germline V gene lookup returns CDR1 SEHNR and CDR2 FQNEAQ (reference sequence). V dropped 5 bases and J dropped 10 bases, with 11 bases sitting between them. This CDR3 comprises 11 residues.

The V call is TRBV7-8, the J call TRBJ2-2, with D unclear. Trimming pared 6 bases from V and 5 bases from J, leaving 10 bases between. CDR1 and CDR2 from the germline V gene are SGHVS and FQNEAQ. The CDR3 loop spans 13 amino acids. The CDR3 loop is CASSSKPTGELFF. The CDR3 DNA sequence: TGTGCCAGCAGTTCTAAACCGACCGGGGAGCTGTTTTTT.

The V call is TRBV27, the J call TRBJ2-7, with D possibly TRBD1 on 6 matching bases. The V gene lost 5 bases and the J gene lost 7 bases, with 21 bases spanning the gap. CDR3 length: 15 residues. In germline, CDR1 is MNHEY, CDR2 SMNVEV (reference sequence). Here the CDR3 reads CASSDHPGEQGEQYF. The CDR3 bases are TGTGCCAGCAGTGACCACCCAGGGGAGCAGGGGGAGCAGTACTTC.

The chain combines TRBV15 with TRBJ2-5; TRBD2 might be the D (5 bases). Germline CDR1 is LNHNV and CDR2 is YYDKDF (reference sequence). V was clipped by 5 bases and J by 4 bases, with 17 bases between them. The CDR3 consists of 15 residues. Here the CDR3 reads CATSGEISWRETQYF. The CDR3 nucleotides read TGTGCCACCAGCGGGGAGATTAGCTGGCGAGAGACCCAGTACTTC.

The chain links TRBV7-7 to TRBJ2-3, with 9 nucleotides matching TRBD1. The CDR3 runs 14 residues. Germline CDR1 SSHAT, CDR2 FNYEAQ (reference sequence). V was clipped by 5 bases and J by 1 base; unmatched bases: 1. The CDR3 protein is CASSRTGGTDTQYF. The CDR3 coding sequence is TGTGCCAGCAGCCGGACAGGGGGCACAGATACGCAGTATTTT. Full variable domain (remainder filled in from reference TRBV7-7 and TRBJ2-3): GAGVSQSPRYKVTKRGQDVTLRCDPISSHATLYWYQQALGQGPEFLTYFNYEAQPDKSGLPSDRFSAERPEGSISTLTIQRTEQRDSAMYRCASSRTGGTDTQYFGPGTRLTVL.

There are a few counts of this clone. The chain employs TRBV7-6 and TRBJ2-6; D is uncertain. V was clipped by 5 bases and J by 1 base, with 9 bases between them. The germline gives CDR1 SGHVS, CDR2 FNYEAQ. The CDR3 extends over 15 amino acids. CDR3 loop: CASSLTISGANVLTF. The CDR3 nucleotides read TGTGCCAGCAGCCTAACGATATCTGGGGCCAACGTCCTGACTTTC.

The chain recombines TRBV13 with TRBJ2-3, with TRBD2 matching over 9 bases. Germline trimming cut 5 bases from V and 2 bases from J; bases unmatched to any gene: 8. Germline V gene lookup returns CDR1 PRHDT and CDR2 FYEKMQ (reference sequence). The CDR3 totals 16 residues. In nucleotides, the CDR3 is TGTGCCAGCAGCCCGGGACTAGCAGAGATCACAGATACGCAGTATTTT. Residues: CASSPGLAEITDTQYF.

V gene TRBV5-5 combines with J gene TRBJ1-5, with 9 bases identical to TRBD1. Germline CDR1 and CDR2: SGHKS and YYEKEE (reference sequence). CDR3 length: 14 residues. V shed 7 bases and J 6 bases; nucleotides not matched to a gene: 8. CDR3 residues: CASGNVDRGQPQHF. CDR3 coding DNA: TGTGCCAGCGGCAATGTGGACAGGGGTCAGCCCCAGCATTTT. The full variable domain, completed using reference TRBV5-5 and TRBJ1-5, is DAGVTQSPTHLIKTRGQQVTLRCSPISGHKSVSWYQQVLGQGPQFIFQYYEKEERGRGNFPDRFSARQFPNYSSELNVNALLLGDSALYLCASGNVDRGQPQHFGDGTRLSIL.

V usage is TRBV7-2 and J usage is TRBJ1-2; D is unresolved. The CDR3 runs to 13 residues. Per the germline V gene, CDR1 is SGHTA and CDR2 is FQGNSA. V lost 1 base and J 4 bases, leaving 7 bases between the germline ends. The CDR3 here is CASSLVSFYGYTF. The DNA of the CDR3 is TGTGCCAGCAGCTTAGTTAGCTTCTATGGCTACACCTTC.

This rearrangement joins TRBV10-2 to TRBJ1-1, with D tentatively TRBD1 (5 bases). With 10 bases removed from V and 3 bases from J, the gap between germline ends came to 15 bases. CDR1 and CDR2 (germline): WSHSY, SAAADI. The CDR3 consists of 13 residues. The CDR3 is CAIRGRRDTEAFF. The CDR3 DNA reads TGCGCCATCCGGGGGAGGCGTGACACTGAAGCTTTCTTT.

The V gene is TRBV11-3, the J gene TRBJ1-1, with D maybe TRBD1 (6 bases). The CDR3 extends over 15 amino acids. Between the trimmed V and J ends, which lost 4 bases and 3 bases, there was a span of 15 bases. Germline assignment: CDR1 SGHNT and CDR2 YENEEA. In DNA form, the CDR3 reads TGTGCCAGCAGCTCATGGACATCAGGGGACACTGAAGCTTTCTTT. Protein sequence: CASSSWTSGDTEAFF.

The chain carries TRBV2 and TRBJ1-4, with D perhaps matching TRBD1 (5 bases). This CDR3 has 14 amino acids. With 5 bases removed from V and 3 bases from J, the gap between germline ends came to 10 bases. Germline CDR1 is SNHLY and CDR2 is FYNNEI. The CDR3 is CASSRGVANEKLFF. The CDR3 DNA is TGTGCCAGCAGTCGGGGGGTGGCTAATGAAAAACTGTTTTTT.

This chain connects TRBV27 to TRBJ1-1, with a tentative D call TRBD1 (6 bases). Between the trimmed V and J ends, which lost 6 bases and 7 bases, there was a span of 15 bases. CDR1 and CDR2 (germline): MNHEY, SMNVEV (reference sequence). This CDR3 spans 13 amino acids. CDR3 in amino acids: CASRSRGRGEAFF. The CDR3 coding sequence is TGTGCCAGCAGATCCAGGGGTCGCGGTGAAGCTTTCTTT.

In its sample, this clone was seen once. This sequence joins TRBV27 and TRBJ1-2; 8 nucleotides line up with TRBD1. Germline V gene data show CDR1 as MNHEY and CDR2 as SMNVEV (reference sequence). Germline trimming cut 5 bases from V and 3 bases from J; bases unmatched to any gene: 5. The CDR3 totals 14 residues. CDR3 residues: CASSTGQGYYGYTF. The CDR3 DNA reads as TGTGCCAGCAGTACAGGACAGGGATACTATGGCTACACCTTC.

This clone was recorded only once. V is TRBV30 and J is TRBJ1-5; D perhaps matches TRBD1 (6 bases). Trimming took off 0 bases at V and 2 bases at J, with 11 bases between the two ends. This CDR3 is built from 15 residues. CDR1 is GTSNPN, CDR2 SVGIG, per germline (reference sequence). In DNA form, the CDR3 reads TGTGCCTGGAGTGTCACCAGGGGAGGCAATCAGCCCCAGCATTTT. Its translation is CAWSVTRGGNQPQHF.

The chain recombines TRBV5-1 with TRBJ2-3; TRBD1 agrees at 8 bases. The CDR3 contains 15 residues. V lost 0 bases, J lost 5 bases, and 5 bases stayed unmatched. CDR1 SGHRS and CDR2 YFSETQ come from the germline V gene. The CDR3 protein is CASSLGGRGQDTQYF. The DNA for the CDR3 is TGCGCCAGCAGCTTGGGTGGCAGGGGGCAAGATACGCAGTATTTT.

The chain carries TRBV18 and TRBJ1-4, with 9 bases lining up with TRBD1. The germline CDR1 and CDR2 sequences are KGHSH and LQKENI. This CDR3 is built from 15 residues. The junction had 6 bases not matched to a gene; V was cut back by 3 bases and J by 7 bases. In DNA form, the CDR3 reads TGTGCCAGCTCACCCGTCGGGACAGGGACTGAAAAACTGTTTTTT. Translation gives CASSPVGTGTEKLFF.

The chain recombines TRBV6-5 with TRBJ2-1; 10 positions match TRBD2. The germline V gene encodes CDR1 MNHEY and CDR2 SVGAGI. The trim removed 8 bases at V and 8 bases at J, leaving 6 bases unmatched. The CDR3 totals 13 residues. CDR3 sequence (DNA): TGTGCCAGCTGTACTAGCGGGAAAGATGAGCAGTTCTTC. Amino acids: CASCTSGKDEQFF.

The V call is TRBV9, the J call TRBJ1-2; D call uncertain. V was shortened by 3 bases and J by 7 bases, with 22 bases between the two germline ends. Germline CDR1 reads SGDLS; CDR2 reads YYNGEE. CDR3 size: 16 residues. CDR3 in amino acids: CASSAPLRVHLGGYTF. The CDR3 bases are TGTGCCAGCAGCGCCCCCCTTCGGGTCCACCTGGGTGGCTACACCTTC. The entire variable domain, with the rest obtained from reference TRBV9 and TRBJ1-2, is as follows: DSGVTQTPKHLITATGQRVTLRCSPRSGDLSVYWYQQSLDQGLQFLIQYYNGEERAKGNILERFSAQQFPDLHSELNLSSLELGDSALYFCASSAPLRVHLGGYTFGSGTRLTVV.

This clone occurred a few times. This chain connects TRBV5-4 to TRBJ2-5; 7 nucleotides line up with TRBD2. This CDR3 region has 15 residues. V was clipped by 1 base and J by 2 bases; unmatched bases: 5. The germline gives CDR1 SGHNT, CDR2 YYREEE (reference sequence). The CDR3 is CASSLWSGAQETQYF. As DNA, the CDR3 is TGTGCCAGCAGCTTGTGGAGCGGGGCTCAAGAGACCCAGTACTTC. The whole variable domain, filled in from reference TRBV5-4 and TRBJ2-5, reads ETGVTQSPTHLIKTRGQQVTLRCSSQSGHNTVSWYQQALGQGPQFIFQYYREEENGRGNFPPRFSGLQFPNYSSELNVNALELDDSALYLCASSLWSGAQETQYFGPGTRLLVL.

This clone showed up many times. This chain links TRBV5-4 with TRBJ1-1, with D perhaps TRBD1 (6 bases). Germline V gene data show CDR1 as SGHNT and CDR2 as YYREEE (reference sequence). The CDR3 consists of 13 residues. The germline V and J ends were trimmed by 0 bases and 7 bases, with 10 bases remaining between them. The DNA of the CDR3 is TGTGCCAGCAGCTTGGCAAGGACAGATGAAGCTTTCTTT. Its protein is CASSLARTDEAFF.

The rearrangement links TRBV4-1 to TRBJ1-1; D is undetermined. Trimming shortened V by 1 base and J by 5 bases, and 11 bases separated the two germline ends. This CDR3 contains 14 residues. In germline, CDR1 is MGHRA, CDR2 YSYEKL. CDR3 in DNA: TGCGCCAGCAGCCAAGCTGCTTCAGAAACTGAAGCTTTCTTT. This translates into CASSQAASETEAFF.

The CDR3 region is CASSRDSKGYNEQFF. CDR3 sequence (DNA): TGTGCCAGCAGCCGGGACAGTAAAGGATACAATGAGCAGTTCTTC. The chain carries TRBV9 and TRBJ2-1; TRBD1 aligns across 7 bases. Germline assignment: CDR1 SGDLS and CDR2 YYNGEE. The CDR3 contains 15 residues. V lost 4 bases, J lost 4 bases, and 8 bases stayed unmatched.

The V call is TRBV28, the J call TRBJ2-3; 14 positions match TRBD2. The germline V gene encodes CDR1 MDHEN and CDR2 SYDVKM. The CDR3 is made up of 18 amino acids. Trimming at V came to 3 bases and at J to 1 base, leaving 6 bases not matched to a gene. CDR3 DNA sequence: TGTGCCAGCAGTTTCCTGGGACTAGCGGGAGTGGGCACAGATACGCAGTATTTT. It specifies CASSFLGLAGVGTDTQYF.